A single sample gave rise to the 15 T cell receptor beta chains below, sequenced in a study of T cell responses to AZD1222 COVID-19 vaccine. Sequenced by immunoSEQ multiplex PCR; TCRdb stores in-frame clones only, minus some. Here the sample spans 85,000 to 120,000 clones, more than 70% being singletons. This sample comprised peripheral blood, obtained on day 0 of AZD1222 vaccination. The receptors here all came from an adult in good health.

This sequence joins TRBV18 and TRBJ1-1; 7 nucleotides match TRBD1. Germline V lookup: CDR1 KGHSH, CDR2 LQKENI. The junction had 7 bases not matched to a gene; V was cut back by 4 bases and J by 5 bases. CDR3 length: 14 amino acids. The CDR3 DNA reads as TGTGCCAGCTCACTACAGACAGGGCAAACTGAAGCTTTCTTT. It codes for CASSLQTGQTEAFF.

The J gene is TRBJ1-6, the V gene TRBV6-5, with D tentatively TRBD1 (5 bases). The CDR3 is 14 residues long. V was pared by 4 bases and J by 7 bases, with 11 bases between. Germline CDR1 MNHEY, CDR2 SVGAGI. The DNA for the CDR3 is TGTGCCAGCAGTTGGGAGCGGGACAATTCACCCCTCCACTTT. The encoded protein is CASSWERDNSPLHF.

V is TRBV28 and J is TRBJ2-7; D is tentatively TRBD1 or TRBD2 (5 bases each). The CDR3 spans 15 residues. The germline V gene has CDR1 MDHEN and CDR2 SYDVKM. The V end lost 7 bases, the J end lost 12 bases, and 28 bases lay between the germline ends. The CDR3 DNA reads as TGTGCCAGCACCCAAGATACCCCGGGGACCCATGGGCCGTACTTC. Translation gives CASTQDTPGTHGPYF.

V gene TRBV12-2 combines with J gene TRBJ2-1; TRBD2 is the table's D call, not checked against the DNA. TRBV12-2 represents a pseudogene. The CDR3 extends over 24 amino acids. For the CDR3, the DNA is TGTGCAAGTCGCTTAGGAATCTCCTCCAAATCGACTAGCGGGAGTGGGCCCTCCTACAATGAGCAGTTCTTC. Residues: CASRLGISSKSTSGSGPSYNEQFF.

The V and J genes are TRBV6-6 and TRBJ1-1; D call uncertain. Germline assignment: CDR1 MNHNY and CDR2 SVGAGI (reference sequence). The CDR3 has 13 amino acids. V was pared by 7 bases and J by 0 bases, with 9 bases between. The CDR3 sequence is CASTLGMNTEAFF. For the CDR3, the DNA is TGTGCCAGCACTCTGGGTATGAACACTGAAGCTTTCTTT.

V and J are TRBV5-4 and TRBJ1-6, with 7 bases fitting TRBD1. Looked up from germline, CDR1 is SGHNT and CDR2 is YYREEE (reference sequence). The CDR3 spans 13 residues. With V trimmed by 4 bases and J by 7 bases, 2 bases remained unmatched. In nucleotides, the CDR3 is TGTGCCAGCAGCCGGGACAGCAATTCACCCCTCCACTTT. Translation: CASSRDSNSPLHF.

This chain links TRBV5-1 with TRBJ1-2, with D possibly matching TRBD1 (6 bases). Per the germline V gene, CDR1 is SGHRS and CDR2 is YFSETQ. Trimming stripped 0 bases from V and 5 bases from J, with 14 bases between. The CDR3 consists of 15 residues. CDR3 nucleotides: TGCGCCAGCAGCTTGGAGTTAAGGGACACTTATGGCTACACCTTC. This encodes CASSLELRDTYGYTF.

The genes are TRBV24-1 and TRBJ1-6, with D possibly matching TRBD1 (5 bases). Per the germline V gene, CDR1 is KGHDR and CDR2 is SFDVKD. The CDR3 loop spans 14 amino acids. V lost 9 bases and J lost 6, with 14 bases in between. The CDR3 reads CATAAGGANSPLHF. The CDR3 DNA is TGTGCCACCGCGGCCGGTGGGGCTAATTCACCCCTCCACTTT.

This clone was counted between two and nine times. CDR3 sequence reads: CASSITGARSIQYF. In DNA form, the CDR3 reads TGTGCCAGTAGTATAACGGGGGCCCGTTCCATTCAGTACTTC. V usage is TRBV19 and J usage is TRBJ2-4; the D call may be TRBD1 or TRBD2 (6 bases each). CDR3 size: 14 residues. Trimming cost V 2 bases and J 9 bases, with 14 bases left between them. Germline CDR1 reads LNHDA; CDR2 reads SQIVND (reference sequence).

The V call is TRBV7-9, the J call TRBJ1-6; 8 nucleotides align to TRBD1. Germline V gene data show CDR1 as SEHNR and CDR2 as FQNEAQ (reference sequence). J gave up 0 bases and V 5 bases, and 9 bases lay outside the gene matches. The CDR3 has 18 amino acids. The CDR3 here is CASSPNRTGSSYNSPLHF. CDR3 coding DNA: TGTGCCAGCAGCCCCAATCGGACAGGGAGCTCCTATAATTCACCCCTCCACTTT.

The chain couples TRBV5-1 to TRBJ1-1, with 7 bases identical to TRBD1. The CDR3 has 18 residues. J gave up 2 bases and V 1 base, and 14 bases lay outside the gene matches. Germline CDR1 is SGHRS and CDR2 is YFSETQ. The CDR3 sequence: CASSLTGQAAFTNTEAFF. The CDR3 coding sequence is TGCGCCAGCAGCTTGACAGGACAGGCCGCTTTCACAAACACTGAAGCTTTCTTT.

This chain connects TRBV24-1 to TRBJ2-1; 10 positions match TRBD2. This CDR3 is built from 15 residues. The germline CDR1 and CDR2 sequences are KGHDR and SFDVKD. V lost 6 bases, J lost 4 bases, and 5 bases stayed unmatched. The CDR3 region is CATSLAGAGYNEQFF. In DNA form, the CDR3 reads TGTGCCACCAGTCTAGCGGGAGCCGGGTACAATGAGCAGTTCTTC.

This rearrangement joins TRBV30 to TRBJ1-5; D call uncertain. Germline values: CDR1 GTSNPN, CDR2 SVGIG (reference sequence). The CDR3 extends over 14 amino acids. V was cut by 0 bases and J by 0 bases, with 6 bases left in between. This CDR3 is CAWSVGDSNQPQHF. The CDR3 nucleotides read TGTGCCTGGAGTGTTGGGGATAGCAATCAGCCCCAGCATTTT.

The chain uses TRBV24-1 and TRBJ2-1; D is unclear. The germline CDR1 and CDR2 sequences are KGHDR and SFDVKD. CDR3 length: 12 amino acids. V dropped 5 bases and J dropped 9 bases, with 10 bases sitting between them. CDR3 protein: CATSGIRGEQFF. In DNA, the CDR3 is TGTGCCACCAGTGGAATTAGAGGTGAGCAGTTCTTC.

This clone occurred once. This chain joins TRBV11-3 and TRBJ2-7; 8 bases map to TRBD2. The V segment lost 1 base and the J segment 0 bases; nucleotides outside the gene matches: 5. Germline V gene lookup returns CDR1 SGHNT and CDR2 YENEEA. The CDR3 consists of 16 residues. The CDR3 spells CASSLVSAGVSYEQYF. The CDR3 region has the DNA TGTGCCAGCAGCTTAGTATCAGCGGGAGTCTCCTACGAGCAGTACTTC.